This entry describes one T cell receptor beta chain. Its antigen is currently unknown. This sample stems from a study of CD8 T cells in ankylosing spondylitis. Quantitative 5'-RACE with molecular barcodes produced the TCR beta libraries. TCRdb reprocessed the 5' RACE reads with MiXCR, giving one entry per CDR3 protein. The table has around 88,000 distinct CDR3 sequences, roughly 8.8% seen once. J gave up 6 bases and V 3 bases, and 4 bases lay outside the gene matches. CDR1 and CDR2 (germline): MNHEY, SMNVEV (reference sequence). CDR3 length: 15 amino acids. Regarding the study as a whole: Clones linked with disease were CD8+ and fairly uncommon in the peripheral blood. There was reportedly significant enrichment of clones that were disease-linked in matched ankylosing spondylitis synovial fluid. Within ankylosing spondylitis blood, a TCR beta motif made up of several highly homologous variants appeared to be characteristic.

The receptor comes from a male donor with ankylosing spondylitis or in good health (not recorded which). The chain links TRBV27 to TRBJ2-3; 12 bases align to TRBD2. Sequencing input: blood, either unsorted or a sorted T cell fraction (not recorded which). The CDR3 DNA reads as TGTGCCAGCAGTTTCTCTAGCGGGGGGGATGATACGCAGTATTTT. This gives the protein CASSFSSGGDDTQYF.